Following are 27 T cell receptor beta chains from one sample sequenced in a study of blood T cell repertoires in COVID-19. The repertoire was sequenced with immunoSEQ multiplex PCR; TCRdb's copy has only in-frame clones and lacks some. The sample carries about 220,000 clones, over 70% recorded once. The sequenced sample was peripheral blood. These receptors were obtained from a woman in her 70s with acute or convalescent COVID-19.

The gene calls are TRBV4-3 and TRBJ2-5; D is possibly TRBD2 (5 bases). V was trimmed by 3 bases and J by 0 bases, leaving 8 bases between them. CDR1 LGHNA and CDR2 YSLEER come from the germline V gene. CDR3 length: 14 residues. CDR3 sequence (DNA): TGCGCCAGCAGCCAGGGGAGAGACCAAGAGACCCAGTACTTC. Translating it yields CASSQGRDQETQYF.

This chain joins TRBV6-5 and TRBJ1-1; no clear D gene. Germline CDR1 and CDR2: MNHEY and SVGAGI. V was trimmed by 0 bases and J by 3 bases, leaving 14 bases between them. The CDR3 loop spans 16 amino acids. The CDR3 DNA follows: TGTGCCAGCAGTTACTCGAGGGCATACAGTTACACTGAAGCTTTCTTT. Translation: CASSYSRAYSYTEAFF.

This clone appeared a few times. The gene calls are TRBV20-1 and TRBJ2-5; the match to TRBD1 covers 9 bases. V was clipped by 3 bases and J by 6 bases; unmatched bases: 8. Germline CDR1 reads DFQATT; CDR2 reads SNEGSKA (reference sequence). This CDR3 has 14 residues. The CDR3 here is CSASPGTGPKTQYF. CDR3 in DNA: TGCAGTGCTAGTCCCGGGACAGGGCCAAAGACCCAGTACTTC.

This clone was detected only once. The V call is TRBV4-1, the J call TRBJ1-1, with 12 nucleotides matching TRBD1. The CDR3 is made up of 16 amino acids. Unmatched junction bases numbered 4, after V lost 4 bases and J lost 1 base. CDR1 MGHRA and CDR2 YSYEKL come from the germline V gene. The CDR3 reads CASSRGQGATNTEAFF. The CDR3 DNA sequence: TGCGCCAGCAGCCGGGGACAGGGGGCTACGAACACTGAAGCTTTCTTT.

The V and J genes are TRBV3-1 (or the pseudogene TRBV3-2) and TRBJ1-2; no firm D call. The CDR3 is 13 residues long. Germline V lookup: CDR1 LGHDT, CDR2 YNNKEL (reference sequence). The V end lost 6 bases, the J end lost 5 bases, and 13 bases lay between the germline ends. The CDR3 sequence is CASSPRAQYGYTF. The CDR3 DNA follows: TGTGCCAGCAGTCCGCGGGCCCAATATGGCTACACCTTC.

V usage is TRBV4-1 and J usage is TRBJ2-7; 9 nucleotides agree with TRBD2. After removal of 1 base from V and 1 base from J, the junction contained 8 bases not matched to a gene. The CDR3 length is 17 residues. The germline V gene has CDR1 MGHRA and CDR2 YSYEKL. The CDR3 DNA reads TGCGCCAGCAGCCAAGTCGCGGGGGGGTTTTTGTCCTACGAGCAGTACGTC. Translating gives CASSQVAGGFLSYEQYV.

The chain uses TRBV13 and TRBJ1-6; 10 bases fit TRBD1. From germline, CDR1 is PRHDT and CDR2 FYEKMQ (reference sequence). CDR3 length: 14 residues. The V gene end was trimmed by 5 bases and the J gene end by 9 bases; junction bases not matched to a gene: 4. CDR3 nucleotide sequence: TGTGCCAGCAGCCCAGGACAGGGGGGTTCACCCCTCCACTTT. Its protein is CASSPGQGGSPLHF. The full variable domain, its missing parts supplied by reference TRBV13 and TRBJ1-6, is AAGVIQSPRHLIKEKRETATLKCYPIPRHDTVYWYQQGPGQDPQFLISFYEKMQSDKGSIPDRFSAQQFSDYHSELNMSSLELGDSALYFCASSPGQGGSPLHFGNGTRLTVT.

The chain links TRBV6-2 or TRBV6-3 to TRBJ2-5; TRBD1 matches 10 bases. Germline lookup yields CDR1 MNHEY and CDR2 SVGEGT. The J segment lost 4 bases and the V segment lost 5 bases, leaving 4 bases of the junction unmatched. This CDR3 is built from 14 residues. The chain's CDR3 is CASSDRGPGETQYF. CDR3 nucleotide sequence: TGTGCCAGCAGTGACAGGGGGCCGGGAGAGACCCAGTACTTC.

V and J are TRBV18 and TRBJ1-1; no definite D call. V lost 0 bases and J 8 bases, leaving 10 bases between the germline ends. The germline CDR1 and CDR2 sequences are KGHSH and LQKENI. The CDR3 covers 13 residues. CDR3 coding DNA: TGTGCCAGCTCACCACCTACAGCATTAGAAGCTTTCTTT. Translation gives CASSPPTALEAFF.

The sample holds a few counts of this clone. The chain is built from TRBV6-1 and TRBJ1-1, with 8 positions matching TRBD1. The V gene's germline CDR1 is MNHNS and CDR2 SASEGT. This CDR3 is built from 16 residues. The V gene end was trimmed by 1 base and the J gene end by 5 bases; junction bases not matched to a gene: 9. CDR3 DNA sequence: TGTGCCAGCAGTGAAGGGGCTCAGACAGGGGCGACTGAAGCTTTCTTT. It is translated as CASSEGAQTGATEAFF.

This rearrangement joins TRBV20-1 to TRBJ2-6; D gene unclear. The CDR3 has 15 residues. CDR1 and CDR2 (germline): DFQATT, SNEGSKA (reference sequence). Deletions cut 3 bases from V and 1 base from J, with 10 bases between. CDR3 loop: CSASHRVSGANVLTF. In nucleotides, the CDR3 is TGCAGTGCTAGTCATCGAGTGTCTGGGGCCAACGTCCTGACTTTC.

This rearrangement joins TRBV7-2 to TRBJ2-3, with 8 bases that match TRBD2. CDR1 is SGHTA and CDR2 is FQGNSA in the germline V gene. V was clipped by 1 base and J by 5 bases; unmatched bases: 8. The CDR3 is made up of 16 amino acids. CDR3 DNA sequence: TGTGCCAGCAGCTTAGGGGTGCGGGGGGCGGTAGATACGCAGTATTTT. This gives the protein CASSLGVRGAVDTQYF. The variable domain in full, with the rest retrieved from reference TRBV7-2 and TRBJ2-3, is GAGVSQSPSNKVTEKGKDVELRCDPISGHTALYWYRQSLGQGLEFLIYFQGNSAPDKSGLPSDRFSAERTGGSVSTLTIQRTQQEDSAVYLCASSLGVRGAVDTQYFGPGTRLTVL.

The V gene is TRBV29-1, the J gene TRBJ1-3, with 7 bases lining up with TRBD1. The germline V gene has CDR1 SQVTM and CDR2 ANQGSEA. The CDR3 is 12 residues long. V shed 4 bases and J 4 bases; nucleotides not matched to a gene: 1. The CDR3: CSVGGGGNTIYF. The CDR3 nucleotides are TGCAGCGTTGGAGGGGGCGGAAACACCATATATTTT. Combining the CDR3 with reference TRBV29-1 and TRBJ1-3 gives the whole variable domain SAVISQKPSRDICQRGTSLTIQCQVDSQVTMMFWYRQQPGQSLTLIATANQGSEATYESGFVIDKFPISRPNLTFSTLTVSNMSPEDSSIYLCSVGGGGNTIYFGEGSWLTVV.

As DNA, the CDR3 is TGTGCCAGCATGGGACAGGAAACCGGGCCCCAGCATTTT. Translating it yields CASMGQETGPQHF. V is TRBV2 and J is TRBJ1-5; 8 positions agree with TRBD1. The J segment lost 9 bases and the V segment lost 7 bases, leaving 8 bases of the junction unmatched. The germline CDR1 and CDR2 sequences are SNHLY and FYNNEI. The CDR3 has 13 amino acids.

This chain joins TRBV7-6 and TRBJ2-1; 9 bases agree with TRBD1. The V segment lost 1 base and the J segment 8 bases; nucleotides outside the gene matches: 6. The CDR3 length is 15 residues. Germline V gene lookup returns CDR1 SGHVS and CDR2 FNYEAQ. The CDR3: CASSLGTGVVDEQFF. DNA of the CDR3: TGTGCCAGCAGCTTAGGGACAGGGGTGGTGGATGAGCAGTTCTTC.

This chain uses TRBV12-5 with TRBJ2-5, with D possibly being TRBD1 (5 bases). V was trimmed by 6 bases and J by 5 bases, leaving 16 bases between them. The germline V gene has CDR1 LGHNT and CDR2 FRNRAP. The CDR3 contains 14 residues. In DNA form, the CDR3 reads TGTGCTAGTGGCCGAGACAGCCTAGGCGAGACCCAGTACTTC. Amino acids: CASGRDSLGETQYF.

This clone was picked up one time. V gene TRBV9 combines with J gene TRBJ1-3, with a weak D call TRBD1 (5 bases). The V gene's germline CDR1 is SGDLS and CDR2 YYNGEE. Trimming pared 4 bases from V and 4 bases from J, leaving 12 bases between. This CDR3 has 14 amino acids. CDR3 sequence: CASSPQGVGNTIYF. CDR3 nucleotide sequence: TGTGCCAGCAGCCCACAAGGGGTGGGAAACACCATATATTTT.

This clone was seen only once. The V and J genes are TRBV5-6 and TRBJ1-6, with 8 bases that match TRBD1. The length of the CDR3 is 14 residues. Trimming removed 0 bases from V and 7 bases from J; junction bases left unmatched: 0. Germline CDR1 SGHDT, CDR2 YYEEEE. The CDR3 loop is CASSLGQGNSPLHF. CDR3 in DNA: TGTGCCAGCAGCTTGGGACAGGGGAATTCACCCCTCCACTTT.

The chain's CDR3 is CASSIASDYEQYF. CDR3 sequence (DNA): TGTGCCAGCTCAATCGCTAGCGACTACGAGCAGTACTTC. The chain links TRBV18 to TRBJ2-7, with a weak D call TRBD2 (6 bases). V lost 5 bases and J lost 3, with 11 bases in between. CDR1 and CDR2 from the germline V gene are KGHSH and LQKENI. The CDR3 runs 13 residues.

This rearrangement joins TRBV12-3 or TRBV12-4 to TRBJ1-6, with D unclear. This CDR3 is built from 12 residues. Trimming shortened V by 4 bases and J by 7 bases, and 5 bases separated the two germline ends. DNA of the CDR3: TGTGCCAGCAGTTCCTCCAATTCACCCCTCCACTTT. Protein: CASSSSNSPLHF.

The rearrangement links TRBV12-3 or TRBV12-4 to TRBJ2-6; D is undetermined. V shed 6 bases and J shed 0 bases, with 3 bases lying between them. This CDR3 comprises 13 residues. CDR3 region: CASRSSGANVLTF. The CDR3 nucleotides read TGTGCCAGCAGGAGCTCTGGGGCCAACGTCCTGACTTTC.

The V and J genes are TRBV6-5 and TRBJ2-2, with D perhaps TRBD2 (5 bases). CDR3 length: 14 residues. The V gene lost 5 bases and the J gene lost 5 bases, with 12 bases spanning the gap. Germline CDR1 reads MNHEY; CDR2 reads SVGAGI. The chain's CDR3 is CASSPSTGTGELFF. The CDR3 DNA follows: TGTGCCAGCAGTCCGTCCACGGGGACCGGGGAGCTGTTTTTT.

The chain links TRBV10-3 to TRBJ2-2, with D possibly TRBD1 on 5 matching bases. Looked up from germline, CDR1 is ENHRY and CDR2 is SYGVKD. The V gene lost 0 bases and the J gene lost 5 bases, with 10 bases spanning the gap. CDR3 size: 15 residues. CDR3 bases: TGTGCCATCAGTGAGTCCAGGGAATCAACCGGGGAGCTGTTTTTT. Residues: CAISESRESTGELFF.

The chain is built from TRBV27 and TRBJ2-7, with 9 bases fitting TRBD1. Germline CDR1 and CDR2: MNHEY and SMNVEV (reference sequence). CDR3 length: 13 residues. V lost 8 bases to trimming and J lost 4 bases; unmatched junction nucleotides: 6. This CDR3 is CASARDRVYEQYF. The CDR3 DNA reads TGTGCCAGCGCCCGGGACAGGGTTTACGAGCAGTACTTC.

This clone has only a few counts. The rearrangement links TRBV19 to TRBJ2-5, with 7 bases lining up with TRBD1. The CDR3 is 14 amino acids. The J segment lost 3 bases and the V segment lost 5 bases, leaving 6 bases of the junction unmatched. CDR1 LNHDA and CDR2 SQIVND come from the germline V gene (reference sequence). The CDR3 here is CASSPFTGEETQYF. The CDR3, as DNA: TGTGCCAGTAGTCCCTTTACAGGGGAAGAGACCCAGTACTTC.

V gene TRBV30 combines with J gene TRBJ1-2; tentatively, D is TRBD1 (6 bases). This CDR3 is built from 12 residues. V was cut by 3 bases and J by 8 bases, with 13 bases left in between. CDR1 is GTSNPN, CDR2 SVGIG, per germline (reference sequence). CDR3 residues: CAWRWAGEGYTF. The DNA of the CDR3 is TGTGCCTGGAGGTGGGCAGGGGAGGGCTACACCTTC.

The chain couples TRBV5-4 to TRBJ1-3; no clear D. In germline, CDR1 is SGHNT, CDR2 YYREEE (reference sequence). CDR3 length: 15 amino acids. Trimming cost V 2 bases and J 1 base, with 10 bases left between them. Here the CDR3 DNA reads TGTGCCAGCAGCTTTGGGTCGGGTTCTGGAAACACCATATATTTT. It is translated as CASSFGSGSGNTIYF.